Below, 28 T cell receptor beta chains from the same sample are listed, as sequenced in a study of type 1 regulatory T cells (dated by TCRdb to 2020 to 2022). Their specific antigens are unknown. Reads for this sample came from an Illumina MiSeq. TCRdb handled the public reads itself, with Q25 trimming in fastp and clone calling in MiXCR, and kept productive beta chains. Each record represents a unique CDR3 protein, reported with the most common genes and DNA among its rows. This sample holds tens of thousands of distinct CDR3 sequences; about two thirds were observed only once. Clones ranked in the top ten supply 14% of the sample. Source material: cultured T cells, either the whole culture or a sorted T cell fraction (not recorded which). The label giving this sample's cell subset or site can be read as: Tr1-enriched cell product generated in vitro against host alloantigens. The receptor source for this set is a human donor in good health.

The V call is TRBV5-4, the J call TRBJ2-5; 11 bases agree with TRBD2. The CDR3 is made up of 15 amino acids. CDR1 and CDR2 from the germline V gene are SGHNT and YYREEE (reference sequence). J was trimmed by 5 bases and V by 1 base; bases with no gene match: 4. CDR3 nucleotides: TGTGCCAGCAGCTTGACTAGCGGGGGTAGGGAGACCCAGTACTTC. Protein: CASSLTSGGRETQYF.

The CDR3 reads CASGSDSYSNQPQHF. The CDR3 nucleotides are TGTGCCAGCGGGTCAGACAGTTATAGCAATCAGCCCCAGCATTTT. The rearrangement uses TRBV9 and TRBJ1-5; D might be TRBD1 (5 bases). The V and J ends lost 7 bases and 0 bases respectively, with 14 bases between them. Germline CDR1 SGDLS, CDR2 YYNGEE. This CDR3 comprises 15 residues. The full variable domain, rest sourced from reference TRBV9 and TRBJ1-5, is DSGVTQTPKHLITATGQRVTLRCSPRSGDLSVYWYQQSLDQGLQFLIQYYNGEERAKGNILERFSAQQFPDLHSELNLSSLELGDSALYFCASGSDSYSNQPQHFGDGTRLSIL.

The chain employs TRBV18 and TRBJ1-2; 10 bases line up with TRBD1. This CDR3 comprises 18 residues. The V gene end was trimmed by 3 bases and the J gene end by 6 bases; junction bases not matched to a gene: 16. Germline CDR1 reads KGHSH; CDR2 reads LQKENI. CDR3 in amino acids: CASSPSIGTGVGGDGYTF. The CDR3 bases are TGTGCCAGCTCACCCTCGATCGGGACAGGGGTCGGAGGCGATGGCTACACCTTC. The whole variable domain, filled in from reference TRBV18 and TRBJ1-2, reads NAGVMQNPRHLVRRRGQEARLRCSPMKGHSHVYWYRQLPEEGLKFMVYLQKENIIDESGMPKERFSAEFPKEGPSILRIQQVVRGDSAAYFCASSPSIGTGVGGDGYTFGSGTRLTVV.

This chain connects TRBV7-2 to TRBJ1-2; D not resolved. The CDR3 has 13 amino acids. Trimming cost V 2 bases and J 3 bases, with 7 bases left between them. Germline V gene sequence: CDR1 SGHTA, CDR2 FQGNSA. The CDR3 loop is CASSLLLHYGYTF. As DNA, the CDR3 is TGTGCCAGCAGCTTACTACTTCACTATGGCTACACCTTC.

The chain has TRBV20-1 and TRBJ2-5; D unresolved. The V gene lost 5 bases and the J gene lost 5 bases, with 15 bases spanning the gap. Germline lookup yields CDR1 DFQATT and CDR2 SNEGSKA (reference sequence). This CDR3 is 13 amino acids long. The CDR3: CSARQHRPETQYF. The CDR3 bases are TGCAGTGCTCGCCAGCATAGGCCGGAGACCCAGTACTTC.

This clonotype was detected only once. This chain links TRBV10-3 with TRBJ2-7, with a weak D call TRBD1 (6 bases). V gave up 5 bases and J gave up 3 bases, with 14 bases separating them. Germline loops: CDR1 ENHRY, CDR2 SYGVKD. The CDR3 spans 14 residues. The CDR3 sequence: CAISTPAQGYEQYF. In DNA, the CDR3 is TGTGCCATCAGTACCCCGGCACAGGGCTACGAGCAGTACTTC.

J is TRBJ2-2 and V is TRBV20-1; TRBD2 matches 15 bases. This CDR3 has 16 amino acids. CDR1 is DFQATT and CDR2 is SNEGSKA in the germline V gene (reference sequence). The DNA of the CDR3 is TGCAGAGAACCGGGACTAGCGGGGGGAAACACCGGGGAGCTGTTTTTT. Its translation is CREPGLAGGNTGELFF.

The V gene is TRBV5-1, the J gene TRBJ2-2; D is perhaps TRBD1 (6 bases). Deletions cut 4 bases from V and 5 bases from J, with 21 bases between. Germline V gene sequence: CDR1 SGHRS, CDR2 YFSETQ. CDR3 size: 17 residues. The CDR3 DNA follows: TGCGCCAGCAGCAGGGACGCCGGGACAAGGGGGACCGGGGAGCTGTTTTTT. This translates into CASSRDAGTRGTGELFF.

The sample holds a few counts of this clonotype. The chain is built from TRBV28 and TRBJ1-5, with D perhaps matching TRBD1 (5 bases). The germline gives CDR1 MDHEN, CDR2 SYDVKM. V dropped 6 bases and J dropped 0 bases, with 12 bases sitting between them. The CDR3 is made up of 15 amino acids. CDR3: CASSPGLHSNQPQHF. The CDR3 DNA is TGTGCCAGCAGCCCGGGACTGCATAGCAATCAGCCCCAGCATTTT.

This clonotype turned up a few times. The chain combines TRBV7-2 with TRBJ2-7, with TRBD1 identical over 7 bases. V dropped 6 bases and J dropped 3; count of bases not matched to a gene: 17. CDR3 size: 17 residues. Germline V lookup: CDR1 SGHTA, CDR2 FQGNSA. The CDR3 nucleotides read TGTGCCAGCAGTCCCGGACAGGCCCCGTTCGGTGACTACGAGCAGTACTTC. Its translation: CASSPGQAPFGDYEQYF.

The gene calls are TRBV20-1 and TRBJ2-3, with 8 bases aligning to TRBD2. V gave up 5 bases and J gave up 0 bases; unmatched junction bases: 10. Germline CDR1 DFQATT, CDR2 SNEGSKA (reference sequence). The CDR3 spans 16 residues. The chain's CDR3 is CSADPLAGSSTDTQYF. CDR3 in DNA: TGCAGTGCTGACCCTCTAGCGGGTAGTAGCACAGATACGCAGTATTTT.

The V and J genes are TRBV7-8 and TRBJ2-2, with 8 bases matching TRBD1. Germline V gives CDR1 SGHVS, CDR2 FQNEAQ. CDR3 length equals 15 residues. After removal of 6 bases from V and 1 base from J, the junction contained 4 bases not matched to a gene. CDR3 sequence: CASRLGTGNTGELFF. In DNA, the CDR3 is TGTGCCAGCAGACTCGGGACAGGGAACACCGGGGAGCTGTTTTTT.

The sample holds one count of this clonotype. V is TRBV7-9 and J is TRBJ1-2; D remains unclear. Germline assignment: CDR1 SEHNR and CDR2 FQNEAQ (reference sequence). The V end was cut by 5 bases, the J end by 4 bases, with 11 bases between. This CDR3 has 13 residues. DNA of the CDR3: TGTGCCAGCAGCCCCACGGGCCCCTATGGCTACACCTTC. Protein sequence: CASSPTGPYGYTF. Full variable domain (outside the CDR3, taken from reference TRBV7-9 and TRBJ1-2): DTGVSQNPRHKITKRGQNVTFRCDPISEHNRLYWYRQTLGQGPEFLTYFQNEAQLEKSRLLSDRFSAERPKGSFSTLEIQRTEQGDSAMYLCASSPTGPYGYTFGSGTRLTVV.

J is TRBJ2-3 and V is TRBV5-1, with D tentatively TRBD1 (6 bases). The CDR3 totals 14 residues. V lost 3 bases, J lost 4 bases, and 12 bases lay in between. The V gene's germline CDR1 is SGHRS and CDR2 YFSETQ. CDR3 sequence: CASSWTEVADTQYF. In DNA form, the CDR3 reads TGCGCCAGCAGCTGGACAGAGGTTGCAGATACGCAGTATTTT.

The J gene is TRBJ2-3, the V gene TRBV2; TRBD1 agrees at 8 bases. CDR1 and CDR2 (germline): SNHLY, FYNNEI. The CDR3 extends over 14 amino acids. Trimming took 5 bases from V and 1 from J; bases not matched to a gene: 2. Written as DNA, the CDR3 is TGTGCCAGCAGTACGACAGGGGGCACAGATACGCAGTATTTT. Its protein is CASSTTGGTDTQYF.

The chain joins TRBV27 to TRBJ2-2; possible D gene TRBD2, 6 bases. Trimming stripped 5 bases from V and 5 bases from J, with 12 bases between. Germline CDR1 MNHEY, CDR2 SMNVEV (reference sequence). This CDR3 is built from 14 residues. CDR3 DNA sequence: TGTGCCAGCAGTAGGGGACTCGCGACCGGGGAGCTGTTTTTT. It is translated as CASSRGLATGELFF.

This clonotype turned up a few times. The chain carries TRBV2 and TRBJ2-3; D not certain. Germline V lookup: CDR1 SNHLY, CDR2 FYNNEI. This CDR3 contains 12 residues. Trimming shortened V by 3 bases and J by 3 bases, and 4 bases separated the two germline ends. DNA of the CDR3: TGTGCCAGCAGTGAGAATACAGATACGCAGTATTTT. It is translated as CASSENTDTQYF.

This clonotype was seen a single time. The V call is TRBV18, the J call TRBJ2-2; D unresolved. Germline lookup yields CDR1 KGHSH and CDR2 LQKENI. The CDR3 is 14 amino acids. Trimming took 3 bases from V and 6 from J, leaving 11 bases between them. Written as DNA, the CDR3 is TGTGCCAGCTCACCGTCTCCTAACTCCGGGGAGCTGTTTTTT. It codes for CASSPSPNSGELFF.

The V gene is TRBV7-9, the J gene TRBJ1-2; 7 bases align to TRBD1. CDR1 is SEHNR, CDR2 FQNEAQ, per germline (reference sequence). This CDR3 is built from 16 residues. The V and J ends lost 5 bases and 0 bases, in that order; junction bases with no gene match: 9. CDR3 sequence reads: CASSVTTGMANYGYTF. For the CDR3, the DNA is TGTGCCAGCAGCGTAACGACAGGGATGGCTAACTATGGCTACACCTTC.

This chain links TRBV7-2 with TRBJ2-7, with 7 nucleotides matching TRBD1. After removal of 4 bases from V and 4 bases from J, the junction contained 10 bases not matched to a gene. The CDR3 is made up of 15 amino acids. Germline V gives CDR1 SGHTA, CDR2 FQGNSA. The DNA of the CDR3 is TGTGCCAGCAGCTCAGAAAGACAGGGACCTTACGAGCAGTACTTC. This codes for CASSSERQGPYEQYF.

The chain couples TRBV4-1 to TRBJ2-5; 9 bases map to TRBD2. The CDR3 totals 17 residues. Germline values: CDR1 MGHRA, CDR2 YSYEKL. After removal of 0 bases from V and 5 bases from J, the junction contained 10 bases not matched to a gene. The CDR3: CASSQEGKLAGVETQYF. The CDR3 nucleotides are TGCGCCAGCAGCCAAGAGGGCAAGTTAGCGGGGGTGGAGACCCAGTACTTC.

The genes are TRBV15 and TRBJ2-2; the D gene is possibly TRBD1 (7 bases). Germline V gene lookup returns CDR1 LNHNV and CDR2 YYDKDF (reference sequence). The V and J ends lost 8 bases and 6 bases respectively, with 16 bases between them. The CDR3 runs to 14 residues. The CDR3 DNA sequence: TGTGCCACCCGGAGGGGGCGTCCGTCCGGGGAGCTGTTTTTT. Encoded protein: CATRRGRPSGELFF.

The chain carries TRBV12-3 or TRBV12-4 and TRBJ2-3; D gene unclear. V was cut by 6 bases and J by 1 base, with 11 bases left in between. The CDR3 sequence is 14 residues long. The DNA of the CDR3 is TGTGCCAGCAGCCCCTTCGGCGGCACAGATACGCAGTATTTT. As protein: CASSPFGGTDTQYF.

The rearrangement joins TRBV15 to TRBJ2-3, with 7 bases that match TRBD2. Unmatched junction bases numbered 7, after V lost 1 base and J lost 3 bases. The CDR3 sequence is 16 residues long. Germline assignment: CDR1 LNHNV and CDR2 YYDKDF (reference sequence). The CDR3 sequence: CATSRVQGGWTDTQYF. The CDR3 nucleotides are TGTGCCACCAGCAGAGTCCAGGGAGGGTGGACAGATACGCAGTATTTT. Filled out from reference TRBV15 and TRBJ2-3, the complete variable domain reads DAMVIQNPRYQVTQFGKPVTLSCSQTLNHNVMYWYQQKSSQAPKLLFHYYDKDFNNEADTPDNFQSRRPNTSFCFLDIRSPGLGDTAMYLCATSRVQGGWTDTQYFGPGTRLTVL.

CDR3 protein: CSVGPQGGTEAFF. In DNA, the CDR3 is TGCAGCGTTGGCCCCCAGGGAGGCACTGAAGCTTTCTTT. The chain couples TRBV29-1 to TRBJ1-1; tentatively, D is TRBD1 (5 bases). Trimming stripped 4 bases from V and 4 bases from J, with 13 bases between. The germline V gene has CDR1 SQVTM and CDR2 ANQGSEA. This CDR3 is 13 amino acids long.

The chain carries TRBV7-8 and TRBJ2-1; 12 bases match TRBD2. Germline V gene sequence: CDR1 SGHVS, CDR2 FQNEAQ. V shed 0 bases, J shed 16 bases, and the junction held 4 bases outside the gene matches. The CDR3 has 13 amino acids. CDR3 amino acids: CASSLAASGGVFF. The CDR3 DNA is TGTGCCAGCAGCTTAGCGGCTAGCGGGGGGGTTTTCTTC. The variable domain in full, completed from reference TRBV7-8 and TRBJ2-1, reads GAGVSQSPRYKVAKRGQDVALRCDPISGHVSLFWYQQALGQGPEFLTYFQNEAQLDKSGLPSDRFFAERPEGSVSTLKIQRTQQEDSAVYLCASSLAASGGVFFGPGTRLTVL.

CDR3 coding DNA: TGTGCCAGCAGCCGCCCCCAGAGGGTTTCACCCCTCCACTTT. Protein: CASSRPQRVSPLHF. The chain combines TRBV7-2 with TRBJ1-6, with no clear D. V dropped 5 bases and J dropped 9 bases, with 14 bases sitting between them. There are 14 residues in the CDR3. Germline values: CDR1 SGHTA, CDR2 FQGNSA.

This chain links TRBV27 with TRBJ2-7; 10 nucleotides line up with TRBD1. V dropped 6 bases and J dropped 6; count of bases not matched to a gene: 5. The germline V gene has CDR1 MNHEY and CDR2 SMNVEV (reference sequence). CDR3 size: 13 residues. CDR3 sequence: CASRRQGAGEQYF. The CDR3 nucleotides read TGTGCCAGCAGGAGACAGGGGGCGGGCGAGCAGTACTTC.